What follows are 8 T cell receptor beta chains derived from one specimen sequenced in a study of T cells after yellow fever vaccination. From the 5' RACE reads, TCRdb called clonotypes with MiXCR, one entry per CDR3 protein. The sample holds over 150,000 distinct CDR3 sequences, approximately 6.8% seen once. Sequences were derived from CD4+ T cells sorted from PBMCs, sampled about 5 days after the first yellow fever vaccination. The receptors shown here come from a man aged 18 to 35 who received the YFV17D yellow fever vaccine.

The table lists this clonotype with many counts. V usage is TRBV5-5 and J usage is TRBJ2-5; the match to TRBD2 covers 16 bases. This CDR3 spans 17 amino acids. Germline CDR1 SGHKS, CDR2 YYEKEE (reference sequence). After removal of 4 bases from V and 4 bases from J, the junction contained 7 bases not matched to a gene. CDR3 region: CASSPGLAGGQRETQYF. The CDR3 DNA follows: TGTGCCAGCAGCCCGGGACTAGCGGGGGGGCAACGAGAGACCCAGTACTTC.

This clonotype was picked up many times. The J gene is TRBJ2-1, the V gene TRBV12-3 or TRBV12-4; the match to TRBD2 covers 8 bases. The CDR3 is 15 amino acids. V was pared by 6 bases and J by 4 bases, with 8 bases of the junction left unmatched. The CDR3 DNA sequence: TGTGCCAGCAGACCCGGGGGGGGGCGGTACAATGAGCAGTTCTTC. Translated, it gives CASRPGGGRYNEQFF.

The sample holds many counts of this clonotype. The CDR3: CASSLGLDIDTQYF. In DNA form, the CDR3 reads TGCGCCAGCAGCCTAGGACTAGACATAGATACGCAGTATTTT. The rearrangement uses TRBV4-1 and TRBJ2-3, with 7 bases matching TRBD2. Germline CDR1 reads MGHRA; CDR2 reads YSYEKL. V dropped 4 bases and J dropped 5; count of bases not matched to a gene: 6. The CDR3 is 14 residues long.

The V and J genes are TRBV7-3 and TRBJ2-1, with 8 positions matching TRBD2. Germline values: CDR1 SGHTA, CDR2 FQGTGA. V lost 2 bases to trimming and J lost 0 bases; unmatched junction nucleotides: 0. This CDR3 is built from 15 residues. CDR3 residues: CASSLGTSSYNEQFF. CDR3 coding DNA: TGTGCCAGCAGCTTAGGGACTAGCTCCTACAATGAGCAGTTCTTC.

This clonotype appeared a few times. This chain joins TRBV29-1 and TRBJ1-3; no definite D call. The CDR3 sequence is 15 residues long. The V gene lost 7 bases and the J gene lost 0 bases, with 16 bases spanning the gap. Germline V gene data show CDR1 as SQVTM and CDR2 as ANQGSEA. The CDR3, as DNA: TGCAGCGCCGGGATCGGCACCAACTCTGGAAACACCATATATTTT. Amino acid sequence: CSAGIGTNSGNTIYF.

This clonotype appeared many times. The rearrangement links TRBV5-6 to TRBJ1-1; D call uncertain. Germline V CDR1 and CDR2: SGHDT, YYEEEE. Trimming removed 5 bases from V and 0 bases from J, with 11 bases in between. The CDR3 runs to 14 residues. CDR3 coding DNA: TGTGCCAGCAGGAGGACGGGAATGAACACTGAAGCTTTCTTT. As protein: CASRRTGMNTEAFF.

At least ten counts were recorded for this clonotype. The chain employs TRBV7-2 and TRBJ2-6; D not resolved. Trimming cost V 0 bases and J 3 bases, with 12 bases left between them. The CDR3 spans 17 residues. CDR1 is SGHTA, CDR2 FQGNSA, per germline. CDR3 amino acids: CASSLAGVLGGANVLTF. The DNA of the CDR3 is TGTGCCAGCAGCTTAGCGGGTGTCTTAGGTGGGGCCAACGTCCTGACTTTC.

This clonotype was seen a few times. The V call is TRBV20-1, the J call TRBJ2-7, with 9 bases identical to TRBD2. Looked up from germline, CDR1 is DFQATT and CDR2 is SNEGSKA (reference sequence). The ends lost 2 bases at V and 3 bases at J; junction bases unmatched: 2. This CDR3 is built from 13 residues. The DNA for the CDR3 is TGCAGTGCTAGACGGCGGGGGGGCTACGAGCAGTACTTC. It is translated as CSARRRGGYEQYF.